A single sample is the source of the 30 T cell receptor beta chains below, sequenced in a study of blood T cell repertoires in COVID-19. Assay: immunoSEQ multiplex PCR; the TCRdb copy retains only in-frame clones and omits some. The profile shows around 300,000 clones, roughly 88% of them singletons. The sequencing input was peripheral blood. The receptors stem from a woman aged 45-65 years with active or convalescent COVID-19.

CDR3 sequence reads: CASSLEGVTEAFF. DNA for the CDR3: TGTGCCAGCAGCTTAGAGGGGGTCACTGAAGCTTTCTTT. The chain couples TRBV11-1 to TRBJ1-1; TRBD1 might be the D (6 bases). The germline V and J ends were trimmed by 1 base and 4 bases, with 7 bases remaining between them. Germline loops: CDR1 SGHAT, CDR2 FQDESV (reference sequence). The CDR3 totals 13 residues.

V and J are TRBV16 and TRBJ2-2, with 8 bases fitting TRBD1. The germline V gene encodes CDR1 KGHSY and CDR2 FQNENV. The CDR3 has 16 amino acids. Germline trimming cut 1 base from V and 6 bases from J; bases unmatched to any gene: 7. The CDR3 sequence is CASSQLAQGAAGELFF. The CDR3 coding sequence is TGTGCCAGCAGCCAATTAGCCCAGGGGGCCGCCGGGGAGCTGTTTTTT.

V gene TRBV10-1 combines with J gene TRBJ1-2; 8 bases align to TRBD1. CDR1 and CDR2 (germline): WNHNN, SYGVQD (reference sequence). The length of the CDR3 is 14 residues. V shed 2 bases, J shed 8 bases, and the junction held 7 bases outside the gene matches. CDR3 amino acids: CASSEGQGAGGYTF. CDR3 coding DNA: TGCGCCAGCAGTGAGGGGCAGGGGGCGGGAGGCTACACCTTC.

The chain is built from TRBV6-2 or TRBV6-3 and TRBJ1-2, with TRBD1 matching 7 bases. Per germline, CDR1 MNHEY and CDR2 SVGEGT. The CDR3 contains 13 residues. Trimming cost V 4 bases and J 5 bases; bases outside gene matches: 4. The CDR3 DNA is TGTGCCAGCAGTTCGTGGACAGGTTATGGCTACACCTTC. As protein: CASSSWTGYGYTF.

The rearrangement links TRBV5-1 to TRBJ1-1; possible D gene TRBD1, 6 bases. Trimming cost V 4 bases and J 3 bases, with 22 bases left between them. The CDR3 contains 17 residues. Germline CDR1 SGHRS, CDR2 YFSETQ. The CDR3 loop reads CASSPPAGPGDHTEAFF. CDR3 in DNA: TGCGCCAGCAGCCCCCCCGCGGGTCCAGGGGACCACACTGAAGCTTTCTTT.

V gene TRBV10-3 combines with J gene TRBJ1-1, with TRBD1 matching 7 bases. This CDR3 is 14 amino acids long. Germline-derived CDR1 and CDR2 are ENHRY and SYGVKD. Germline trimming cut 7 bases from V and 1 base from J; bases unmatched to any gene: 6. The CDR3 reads CAITLGTANTEAFF. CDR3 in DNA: TGTGCCATCACCCTTGGGACAGCGAACACTGAAGCTTTCTTT.

The CDR3 region is CASSRAGGPETQYF. DNA for the CDR3: TGTGCCAGCAGCCGAGCGGGGGGGCCGGAGACCCAGTACTTC. This chain links TRBV13 with TRBJ2-5, with 10 bases lining up with TRBD2. Germline CDR1 reads PRHDT; CDR2 reads FYEKMQ (reference sequence). There are 14 residues in the CDR3. The trim removed 5 bases at V and 5 bases at J, leaving 5 bases unmatched. Drawing the rest from reference TRBV13 and TRBJ2-5, the complete variable domain is AAGVIQSPRHLIKEKRETATLKCYPIPRHDTVYWYQQGPGQDPQFLISFYEKMQSDKGSIPDRFSAQQFSDYHSELNMSSLELGDSALYFCASSRAGGPETQYFGPGTRLLVL.

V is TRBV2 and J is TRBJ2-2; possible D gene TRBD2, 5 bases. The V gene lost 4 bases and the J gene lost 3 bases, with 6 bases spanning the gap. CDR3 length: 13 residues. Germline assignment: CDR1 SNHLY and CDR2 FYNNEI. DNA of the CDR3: TGTGCCAGCAGTGGAGGGTACACCGGGGAGCTGTTTTTT. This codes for CASSGGYTGELFF.

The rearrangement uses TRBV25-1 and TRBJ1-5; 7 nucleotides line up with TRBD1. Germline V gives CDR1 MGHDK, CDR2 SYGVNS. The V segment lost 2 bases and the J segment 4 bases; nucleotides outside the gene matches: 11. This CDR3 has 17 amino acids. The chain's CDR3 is CASSEVRGQLMNQPQHF. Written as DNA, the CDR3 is TGTGCCAGCAGTGAAGTGCGGGGACAGCTCATGAATCAGCCCCAGCATTTT.

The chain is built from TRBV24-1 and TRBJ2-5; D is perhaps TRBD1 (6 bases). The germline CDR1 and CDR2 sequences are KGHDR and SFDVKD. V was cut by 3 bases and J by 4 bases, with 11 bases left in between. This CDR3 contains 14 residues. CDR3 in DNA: TGTGCCACCAGTGATCAACAGGGACGAGAGACCCAGTACTTC. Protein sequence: CATSDQQGRETQYF.

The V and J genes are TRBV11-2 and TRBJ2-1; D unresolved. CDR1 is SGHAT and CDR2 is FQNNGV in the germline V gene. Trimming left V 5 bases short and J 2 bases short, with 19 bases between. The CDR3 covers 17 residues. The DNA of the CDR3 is TGTGCCAGCAGCCTTCATACCGGGTCATTAACCTACAATGAGCAGTTCTTC. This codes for CASSLHTGSLTYNEQFF.

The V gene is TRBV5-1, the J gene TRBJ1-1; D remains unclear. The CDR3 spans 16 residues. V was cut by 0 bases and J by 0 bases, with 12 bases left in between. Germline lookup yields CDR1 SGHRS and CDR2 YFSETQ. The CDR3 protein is CASSLAVQSLNTEAFF. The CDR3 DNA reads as TGCGCCAGCAGCTTGGCCGTGCAAAGCCTGAACACTGAAGCTTTCTTT.

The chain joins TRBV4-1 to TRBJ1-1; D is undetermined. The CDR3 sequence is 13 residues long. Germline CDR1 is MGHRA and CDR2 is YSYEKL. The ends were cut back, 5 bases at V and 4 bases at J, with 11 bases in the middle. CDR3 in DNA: TGCGCCAGCAGCGGCAGGTGGGTCACTGAAGCTTTCTTT. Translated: CASSGRWVTEAFF.

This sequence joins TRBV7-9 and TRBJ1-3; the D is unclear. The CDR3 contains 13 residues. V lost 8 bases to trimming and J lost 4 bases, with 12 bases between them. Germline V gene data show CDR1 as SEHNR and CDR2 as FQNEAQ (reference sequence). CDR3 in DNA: TGTGCCAGCGCTACCTGGAGGGGAAACACCATATATTTT. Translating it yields CASATWRGNTIYF.

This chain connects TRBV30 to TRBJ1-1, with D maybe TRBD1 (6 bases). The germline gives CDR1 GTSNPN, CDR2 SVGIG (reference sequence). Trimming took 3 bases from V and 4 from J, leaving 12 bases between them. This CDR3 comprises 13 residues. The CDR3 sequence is CAWSITGITEAFF. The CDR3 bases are TGTGCCTGGAGCATAACAGGGATCACTGAAGCTTTCTTT.

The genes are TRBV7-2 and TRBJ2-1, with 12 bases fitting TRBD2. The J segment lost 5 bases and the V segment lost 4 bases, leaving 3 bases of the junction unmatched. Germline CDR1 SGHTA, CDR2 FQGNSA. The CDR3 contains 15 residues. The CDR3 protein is CASSSGLAGHNEQFF. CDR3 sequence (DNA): TGTGCCAGCAGCTCGGGACTAGCGGGCCACAATGAGCAGTTCTTC.

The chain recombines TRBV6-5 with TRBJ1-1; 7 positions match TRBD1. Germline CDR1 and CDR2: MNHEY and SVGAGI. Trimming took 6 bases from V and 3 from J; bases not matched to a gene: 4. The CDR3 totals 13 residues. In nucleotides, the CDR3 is TGTGCCAGCAGGCGACAGGGATACACTGAAGCTTTCTTT. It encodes CASRRQGYTEAFF.

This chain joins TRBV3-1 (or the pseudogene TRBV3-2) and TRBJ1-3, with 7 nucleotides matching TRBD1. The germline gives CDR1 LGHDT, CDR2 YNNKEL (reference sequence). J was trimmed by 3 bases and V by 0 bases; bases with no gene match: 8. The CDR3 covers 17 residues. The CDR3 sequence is CASSQDLGGLIGNTIYF. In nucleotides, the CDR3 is TGTGCCAGCAGCCAAGATCTAGGGGGCTTGATTGGAAACACCATATATTTT.

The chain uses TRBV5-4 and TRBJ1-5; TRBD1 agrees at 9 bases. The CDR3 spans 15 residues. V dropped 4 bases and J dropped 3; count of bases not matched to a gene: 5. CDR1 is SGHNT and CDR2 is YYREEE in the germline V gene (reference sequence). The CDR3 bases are TGTGCCAGCAGCAAGGGACAGGGCCCCAATCAGCCCCAGCATTTT. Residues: CASSKGQGPNQPQHF. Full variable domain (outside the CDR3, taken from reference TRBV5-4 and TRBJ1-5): ETGVTQSPTHLIKTRGQQVTLRCSSQSGHNTVSWYQQALGQGPQFIFQYYREEENGRGNFPPRFSGLQFPNYSSELNVNALELDDSALYLCASSKGQGPNQPQHFGDGTRLSIL.

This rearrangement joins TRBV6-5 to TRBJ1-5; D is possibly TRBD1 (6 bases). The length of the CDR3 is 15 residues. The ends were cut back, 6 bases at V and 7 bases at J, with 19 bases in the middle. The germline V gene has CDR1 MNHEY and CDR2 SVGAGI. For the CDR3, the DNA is TGTGCCAGCAGCAACCCCCTCTACAGGGCCCAGCCCCAGCATTTT. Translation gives CASSNPLYRAQPQHF.

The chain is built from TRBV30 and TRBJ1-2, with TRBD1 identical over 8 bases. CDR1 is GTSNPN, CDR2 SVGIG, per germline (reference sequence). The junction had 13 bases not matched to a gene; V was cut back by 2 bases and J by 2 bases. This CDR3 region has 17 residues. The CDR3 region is CAWSLGTGATSNYGYTF. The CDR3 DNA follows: TGTGCCTGGAGTCTGGGGACAGGTGCGACGAGCAACTATGGCTACACCTTC.

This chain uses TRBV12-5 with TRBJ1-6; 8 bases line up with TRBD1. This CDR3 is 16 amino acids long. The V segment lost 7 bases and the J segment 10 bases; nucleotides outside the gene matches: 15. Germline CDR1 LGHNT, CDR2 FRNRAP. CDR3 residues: CASAPPTGGTHSPLHF. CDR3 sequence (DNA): TGTGCTAGTGCCCCACCTACAGGGGGGACTCACTCACCCCTCCACTTT.

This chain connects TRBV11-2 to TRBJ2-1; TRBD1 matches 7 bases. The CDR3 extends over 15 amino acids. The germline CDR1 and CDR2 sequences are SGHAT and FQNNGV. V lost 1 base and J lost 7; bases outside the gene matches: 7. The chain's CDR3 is CASSLGKTGLNEQFF. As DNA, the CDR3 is TGTGCCAGCAGCTTAGGTAAGACAGGGTTGAATGAGCAGTTCTTC. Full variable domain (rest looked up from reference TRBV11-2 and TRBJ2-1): EAGVAQSPRYKIIEKRQSVAFWCNPISGHATLYWYQQILGQGPKLLIQFQNNGVVDDSQLPKDRFSAERLKGVDSTLKIQPAKLEDSAVYLCASSLGKTGLNEQFFGPGTRLTVL.

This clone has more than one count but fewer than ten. The CDR3 loop is CASSTGQSNYGYTF. The CDR3 DNA reads TGTGCCAGCAGCACCGGACAGTCTAACTATGGCTACACCTTC. This chain connects TRBV7-9 to TRBJ1-2; a weak D match, TRBD1 (6 bases). Germline CDR1 and CDR2: SEHNR and FQNEAQ (reference sequence). With 5 bases removed from V and 0 bases from J, the gap between germline ends came to 10 bases. The CDR3 sequence is 14 residues long.

This CDR3 is CASSLVVGQGHQETQYF. DNA for the CDR3: TGTGCCAGCAGCTTGGTAGTGGGACAGGGTCACCAAGAGACCCAGTACTTC. The rearrangement uses TRBV5-5 and TRBJ2-5; 9 nucleotides line up with TRBD1. V lost 0 bases to trimming and J lost 0 bases; unmatched junction nucleotides: 6. The germline V gene encodes CDR1 SGHKS and CDR2 YYEKEE (reference sequence). CDR3 length equals 17 residues.

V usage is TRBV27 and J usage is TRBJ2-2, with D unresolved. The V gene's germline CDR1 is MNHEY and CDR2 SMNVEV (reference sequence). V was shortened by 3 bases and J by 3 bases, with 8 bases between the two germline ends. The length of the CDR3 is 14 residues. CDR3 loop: CASSFTVYTGELFF. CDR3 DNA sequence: TGTGCCAGCAGTTTTACAGTATACACCGGGGAGCTGTTTTTT.

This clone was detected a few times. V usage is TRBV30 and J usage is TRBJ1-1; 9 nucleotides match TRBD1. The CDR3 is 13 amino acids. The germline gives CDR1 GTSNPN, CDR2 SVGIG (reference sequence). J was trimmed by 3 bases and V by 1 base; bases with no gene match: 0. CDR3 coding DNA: TGTGCCTGGAGTGGGACAGGGGACACTGAAGCTTTCTTT. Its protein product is CAWSGTGDTEAFF. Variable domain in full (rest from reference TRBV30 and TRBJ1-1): SQTIHQWPATLVQPVGSPLSLECTVEGTSNPNLYWYRQAAGRGLQLLFYSVGIGQISSEVPQNLSASRPQDRQFILSSKKLLLSDSGFYLCAWSGTGDTEAFFGQGTRLTVV.

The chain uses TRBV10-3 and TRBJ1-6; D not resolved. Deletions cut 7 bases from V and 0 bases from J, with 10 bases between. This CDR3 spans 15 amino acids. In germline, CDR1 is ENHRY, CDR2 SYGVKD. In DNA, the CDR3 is TGTGCCATCACCTCAGGCAGCTCCTATAATTCACCCCTCCACTTT. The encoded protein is CAITSGSSYNSPLHF.

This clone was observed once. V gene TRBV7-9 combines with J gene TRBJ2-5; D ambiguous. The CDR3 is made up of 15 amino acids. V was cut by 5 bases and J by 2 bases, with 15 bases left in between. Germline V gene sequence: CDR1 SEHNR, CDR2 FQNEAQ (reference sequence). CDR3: CASSIDRLLQETQYF. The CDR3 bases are TGTGCCAGCAGCATAGACCGACTGCTGCAAGAGACCCAGTACTTC. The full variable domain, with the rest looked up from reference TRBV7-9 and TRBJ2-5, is DTGVSQNPRHKITKRGQNVTFRCDPISEHNRLYWYRQTLGQGPEFLTYFQNEAQLEKSRLLSDRFSAERPKGSFSTLEIQRTEQGDSAMYLCASSIDRLLQETQYFGPGTRLLVL.

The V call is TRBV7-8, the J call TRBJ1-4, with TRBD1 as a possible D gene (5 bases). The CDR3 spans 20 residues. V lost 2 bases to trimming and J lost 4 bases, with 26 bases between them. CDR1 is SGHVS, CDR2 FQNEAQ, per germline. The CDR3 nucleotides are TGTGCCAGCAGCTTAAAGGGAAGGGGCCATAAGGGGATCCTTAATGAAAAACTGTTTTTT. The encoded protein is CASSLKGRGHKGILNEKLFF.